This T cell receptor (beta chain) was recorded in a study of blood T cell repertoires in COVID-19. Study context: In each case, the material was cDNA or gDNA derived from T cells, B-cell-depleted T cells, or PBMCs.

Losses at the gene ends were 5 bases for V and 2 bases for J; bases not matched to a gene: 8. Germline V gene data show CDR1 as LNHDA and CDR2 as SQIVND (reference sequence). This CDR3 comprises 15 residues. Individuals aged about 18 to 89 years were recruited from about two dozen US areas. As processed by the authors: Amplifying reference gene primers gave estimates of nucleated cell counts. Profiled with immunoSEQ multiplex PCR; TCRdb holds only in-frame clones, not every one. From that table come the V and J calls and clone size; the DNA was used to work out D and trimming. The profile covers 95,000 to 150,000 clones, with around 83% appearing a single time and roughly 4% taken by the ten largest.

The chain joins TRBV19 to TRBJ1-1, with 7 bases fitting TRBD1. The source material was PBMCs or T cells enriched from blood (not recorded which). This sequence originates from a woman aged 30 to 39 who had recovered from COVID-19. The CDR3 reads CASSPHRGGNTEAFF. CDR3 DNA sequence: TGTGCCAGTAGTCCTCACAGGGGAGGAAACACTGAAGCTTTCTTT.